These 18 T cell receptor beta chains were sequenced from one sample in a study of radiation and T cells in renal cell carcinoma. TCRdb's copy holds only in-frame clones and misses some; the assay was immunoSEQ multiplex PCR. This sample has roughly 150,000 clones, with approximately 86% found just once. Stated time point: blood 2 weeks post-SBRT. Sample treatment: 15 Gy SBRT to primary tumor, nephrectomy 4 weeks later. Here the sequenced sample was blood, taken from a patient whose treatment included radiotherapy and nephrectomy. These TCRs come from a woman between 50 and 59 years old with renal cell carcinoma.

This chain connects TRBV7-9 to TRBJ1-5; D unresolved. The V end was cut by 2 bases, the J end by 0 bases, with 5 bases between. CDR3 size: 14 residues. CDR1 and CDR2 (germline): SEHNR, FQNEAQ (reference sequence). The CDR3 DNA reads as TGTGCCAGCAGCTTACAGAGTAGCAATCAGCCCCAGCATTTT. Its protein product is CASSLQSSNQPQHF.

Regarding this clone: The germline gene is not matched at one end of the junction; a read error may be the cause. J is TRBJ1-2 and V is TRBV29-1, with D uncertain. The germline V gene encodes CDR1 SQVTM and CDR2 ANQGSEA. This CDR3 spans 12 amino acids. The CDR3 is CSVGPRNSGYTF. In DNA form, the CDR3 reads TGCAGCGTCGGACCCCGCAACTCTGGCTACACCTTC.

V gene TRBV6-5 combines with J gene TRBJ1-4; 7 bases line up with TRBD1. Germline lookup yields CDR1 MNHEY and CDR2 SVGAGI. With 6 bases clipped from V and 4 bases from J, the junction kept 5 bases outside the gene matches. The CDR3 runs to 14 residues. CDR3 in amino acids: CASRRGQHNEKLFF. The DNA of the CDR3 is TGTGCCAGCAGACGGGGACAGCATAATGAAAAACTGTTTTTT.

The chain combines TRBV19 with TRBJ1-5, with TRBD1 as a possible D gene (6 bases). This CDR3 contains 12 residues. Trimming cost V 8 bases and J 12 bases, with 17 bases left between them. Germline CDR1 reads LNHDA; CDR2 reads SQIVND (reference sequence). The CDR3 loop reads CASGDTPGVQHF. The CDR3 DNA reads TGTGCCAGTGGGGACACCCCGGGAGTCCAGCATTTT. Filled out from reference TRBV19 and TRBJ1-5, the complete variable domain reads DGGITQSPKYLFRKEGQNVTLSCEQNLNHDAMYWYRQDPGQGLRLIYYSQIVNDFQKGDIAEGYSVSREKKESFPLTVTSAQKNPTAFYLCASGDTPGVQHFGDGTRLSIL.

The chain links TRBV4-1 to TRBJ1-3, with 10 bases that match TRBD1. Trimming cost V 4 bases and J 7 bases; bases outside gene matches: 10. This CDR3 comprises 16 residues. CDR1 is MGHRA, CDR2 YSYEKL, per germline. This chain's CDR3 is CASSRGQGSPSNTIYF. CDR3 nucleotides: TGCGCCAGCAGCCGGGGACAGGGGAGCCCTTCGAACACCATATATTTT.

The gene calls are TRBV27 and TRBJ2-1; 10 bases map to TRBD2. CDR1 MNHEY and CDR2 SMNVEV come from the germline V gene (reference sequence). Trimming cost V 7 bases and J 0 bases; bases outside gene matches: 9. This CDR3 is built from 17 residues. This CDR3 reads CASNIAGGPSSYNEQFF. CDR3 in DNA: TGTGCCAGCAACATAGCGGGGGGACCCAGCTCCTACAATGAGCAGTTCTTC.

This clone came up once. The gene calls are TRBV7-9 and TRBJ2-7; possible D gene TRBD2, 6 bases. The CDR3 length is 13 residues. V was shortened by 5 bases and J by 3 bases, with 11 bases between the two germline ends. Germline CDR1 SEHNR, CDR2 FQNEAQ (reference sequence). This CDR3 reads CASSPHGGYEQYF. CDR3 nucleotides: TGTGCCAGCAGCCCCCACGGGGGCTACGAGCAGTACTTC. The whole variable domain, remainder taken from reference TRBV7-9 and TRBJ2-7, is DTGVSQNPRHKITKRGQNVTFRCDPISEHNRLYWYRQTLGQGPEFLTYFQNEAQLEKSRLLSDRFSAERPKGSFSTLEIQRTEQGDSAMYLCASSPHGGYEQYFGPGTRLTVT.

J is TRBJ1-2 and V is TRBV25-1, with D unresolved. Germline CDR1 reads MGHDK; CDR2 reads SYGVNS. V was trimmed by 2 bases and J by 4 bases, leaving 5 bases between them. The CDR3 sequence is 12 residues long. The CDR3 region is CASSEQVYGYTF. CDR3 DNA: TGTGCCAGCAGTGAACAGGTCTATGGCTACACCTTC.

The rearrangement joins TRBV11-2 to TRBJ1-5; D is uncertain. Germline V gene lookup returns CDR1 SGHAT and CDR2 FQNNGV. This CDR3 comprises 13 residues. V gave up 4 bases and J gave up 7 bases, with 11 bases separating them. The CDR3 here is CASSSEAAQPQHF. CDR3 nucleotide sequence: TGTGCCAGCAGCTCAGAGGCAGCCCAGCCCCAGCATTTT. Based on the CDR3 plus reference TRBV11-2 and TRBJ1-5, the full variable domain is EAGVAQSPRYKIIEKRQSVAFWCNPISGHATLYWYQQILGQGPKLLIQFQNNGVVDDSQLPKDRFSAERLKGVDSTLKIQPAKLEDSAVYLCASSSEAAQPQHFGDGTRLSIL.

V is TRBV7-8 and J is TRBJ1-3; no firm D call. The V gene lost 4 bases and the J gene lost 2 bases, with 12 bases spanning the gap. There are 15 residues in the CDR3. Germline CDR1 SGHVS, CDR2 FQNEAQ. The CDR3 nucleotides read TGTGCCAGCAGCTCACTAGGGTCGACTGGAAACACCATATATTTT. Amino acids: CASSSLGSTGNTIYF.

Only one count was recorded for this clone. This rearrangement joins TRBV25-1 to TRBJ2-5; D might be TRBD2 (6 bases). The CDR3 totals 17 residues. V lost 3 bases to trimming and J lost 0 bases, with 17 bases between them. The germline CDR1 and CDR2 sequences are MGHDK and SYGVNS. The DNA of the CDR3 is TGTGCCAGCAGTGAGGGGGGACGTGGCAAGTACCAAGAGACCCAGTACTTC. Amino acid sequence: CASSEGGRGKYQETQYF.

DNA of the CDR3: TGTGCCAGCAGCTTAGACGCCGGGACACCCTACGAGCAGTACTTC. This gives the protein CASSLDAGTPYEQYF. The gene calls are TRBV7-2 and TRBJ2-7, with D maybe TRBD1 (6 bases). Germline CDR1 and CDR2: SGHTA and FQGNSA. The CDR3 is 15 amino acids. V was clipped by 1 base and J by 2 bases, with 12 bases between them.

This clone was observed a handful of times. This chain connects TRBV4-1 to TRBJ1-1; TRBD1 is a possible D gene (5 bases). The germline V gene encodes CDR1 MGHRA and CDR2 YSYEKL. CDR3 length equals 11 residues. Trimming took off 4 bases at V and 5 bases at J, with 5 bases between the two ends. CDR3 sequence (DNA): TGCGCCAGCAGCCGGGGGACTGAAGCTTTCTTT. Protein product: CASSRGTEAFF.

The rearrangement links TRBV11-1 to TRBJ2-7; the D gene could be TRBD1 or TRBD2 (5 bases each). This CDR3 has 12 amino acids. The germline gives CDR1 SGHAT, CDR2 FQDESV (reference sequence). Trimming stripped 5 bases from V and 2 bases from J, with 7 bases between. The CDR3 DNA sequence: TGTGCCAGCAGCGGGGGAACCTACGAGCAGTACTTC. This gives the protein CASSGGTYEQYF.

The chain uses TRBV6-1 and TRBJ1-3, with unresolved D. Deletions cut 5 bases from V and 4 bases from J, with 9 bases between. In germline, CDR1 is MNHNS, CDR2 SASEGT. The CDR3 runs to 13 residues. CDR3 nucleotide sequence: TGTGCCAGCAGTCCGTTCGGAGGAAACACCATATATTTT. Translation gives CASSPFGGNTIYF.

In DNA, the CDR3 is TGTGCCAGCAGCTTCGTGACCGGGGAGCTGTTTTTT. Amino acid sequence: CASSFVTGELFF. The chain employs TRBV7-9 and TRBJ2-2; D call uncertain. Per germline, CDR1 SEHNR and CDR2 FQNEAQ (reference sequence). This CDR3 is 12 amino acids long. Trimming stripped 3 bases from V and 5 bases from J, with 4 bases between.

A word on this clone: The sample holds other DNA sequences that translate to the same CDR3. The rearrangement uses TRBV19 and TRBJ1-5, with TRBD1 matching 7 bases. The CDR3 has 14 residues. Germline trimming cut 3 bases from V and 5 bases from J; bases unmatched to any gene: 4. Germline values: CDR1 LNHDA, CDR2 SQIVND (reference sequence). DNA for the CDR3: TGTGCCAGTAGTATCGGAACAGGGGATCAGCCCCAGCATTTT. Translated, it gives CASSIGTGDQPQHF.

The gene calls are TRBV19 and TRBJ2-1; the D gene is possibly TRBD2 (7 bases). Trimming took 1 base from V and 7 from J, leaving 14 bases between them. CDR3 length equals 15 residues. Germline CDR1 and CDR2: LNHDA and SQIVND (reference sequence). DNA of the CDR3: TGTGCCAGTAGTATAGCGGGGGGCCCTTCTAATGAGCAGTTCTTC. Protein sequence: CASSIAGGPSNEQFF.